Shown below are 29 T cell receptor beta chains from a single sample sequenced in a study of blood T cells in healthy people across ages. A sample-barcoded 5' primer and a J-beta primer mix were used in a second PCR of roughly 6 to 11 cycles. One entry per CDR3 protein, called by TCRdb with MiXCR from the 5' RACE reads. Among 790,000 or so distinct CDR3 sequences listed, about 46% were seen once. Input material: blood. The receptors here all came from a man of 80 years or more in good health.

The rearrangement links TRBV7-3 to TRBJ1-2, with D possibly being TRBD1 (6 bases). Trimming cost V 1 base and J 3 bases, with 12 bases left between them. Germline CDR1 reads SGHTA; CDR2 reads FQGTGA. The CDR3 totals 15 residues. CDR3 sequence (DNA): TGTGCCAGCAGCTTAAAGGGGGGATTTGACTATGGCTACACCTTC. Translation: CASSLKGGFDYGYTF.

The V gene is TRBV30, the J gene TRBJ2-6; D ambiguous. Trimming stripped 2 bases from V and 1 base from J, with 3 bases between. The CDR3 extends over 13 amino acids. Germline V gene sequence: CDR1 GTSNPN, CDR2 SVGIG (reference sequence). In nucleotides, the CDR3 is TGTGCCTGGAGTTCGTCTGGGGCCAACGTCCTGACTTTC. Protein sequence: CAWSSSGANVLTF.

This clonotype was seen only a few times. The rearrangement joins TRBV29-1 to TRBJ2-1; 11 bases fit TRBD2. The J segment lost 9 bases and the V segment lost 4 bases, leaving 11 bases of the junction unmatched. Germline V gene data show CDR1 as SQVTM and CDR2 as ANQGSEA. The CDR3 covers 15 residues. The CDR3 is CSVVGTSGRRSEQFF. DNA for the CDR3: TGCAGCGTTGTAGGTACTAGCGGGAGAAGAAGTGAGCAGTTCTTC.

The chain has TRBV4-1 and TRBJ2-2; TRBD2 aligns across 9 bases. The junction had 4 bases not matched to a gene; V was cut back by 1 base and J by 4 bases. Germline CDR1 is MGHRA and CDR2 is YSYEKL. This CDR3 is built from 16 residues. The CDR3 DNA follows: TGCGCCAGCAGCCAAGGACTAGCGGTGCGCACCGGGGAGCTGTTTTTT. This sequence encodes CASSQGLAVRTGELFF.

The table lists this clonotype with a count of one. The CDR3, as DNA: TGTGCCAGCAGCCGCGGGACATTTAATCAGCCCCAGCATTTT. Its protein product is CASSRGTFNQPQHF. The V gene is TRBV12-3 or TRBV12-4, the J gene TRBJ1-5; tentatively, D is TRBD1 (6 bases). The CDR3 runs to 14 residues. V lost 6 bases, J lost 4 bases, and 13 bases lay in between.

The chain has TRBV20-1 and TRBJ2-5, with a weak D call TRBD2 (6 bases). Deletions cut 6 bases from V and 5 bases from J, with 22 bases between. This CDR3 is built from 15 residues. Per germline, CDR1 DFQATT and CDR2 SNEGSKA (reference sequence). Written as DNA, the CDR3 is TGCAGTGCCCAGGATGGCAACCTCGGGGGTGAGACCCAGTACTTC. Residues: CSAQDGNLGGETQYF.

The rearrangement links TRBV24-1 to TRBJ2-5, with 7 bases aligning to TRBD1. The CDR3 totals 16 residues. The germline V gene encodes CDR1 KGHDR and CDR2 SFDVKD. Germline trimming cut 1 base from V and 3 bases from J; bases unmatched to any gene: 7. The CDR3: CATSDLAGGMEETQYF. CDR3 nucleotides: TGTGCCACCAGTGATTTAGCAGGGGGTATGGAAGAGACCCAGTACTTC.

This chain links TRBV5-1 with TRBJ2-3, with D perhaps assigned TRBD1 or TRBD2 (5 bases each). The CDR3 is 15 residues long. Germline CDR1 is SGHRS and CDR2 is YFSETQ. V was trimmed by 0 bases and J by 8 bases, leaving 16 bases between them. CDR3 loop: CASSLGGAGSATQYF. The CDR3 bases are TGCGCCAGCAGCTTGGGGGGAGCAGGGTCCGCTACGCAGTATTTT.

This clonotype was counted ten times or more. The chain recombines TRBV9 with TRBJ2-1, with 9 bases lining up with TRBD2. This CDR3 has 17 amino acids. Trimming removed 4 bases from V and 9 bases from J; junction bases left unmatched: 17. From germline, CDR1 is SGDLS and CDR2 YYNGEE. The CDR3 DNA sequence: TGTGCCAGCAGCCCTCTCGGGGGGGCGGGAGGGCCCGTTGAGCAGTTCTTC. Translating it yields CASSPLGGAGGPVEQFF.

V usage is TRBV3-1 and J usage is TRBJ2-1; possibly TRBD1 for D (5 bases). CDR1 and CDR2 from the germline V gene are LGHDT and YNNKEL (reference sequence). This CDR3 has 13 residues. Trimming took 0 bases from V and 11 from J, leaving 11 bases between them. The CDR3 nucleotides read TGTGCCAGCAGCCAAGATACCCAGGGCCAGCAGTTCTTC. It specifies CASSQDTQGQQFF.

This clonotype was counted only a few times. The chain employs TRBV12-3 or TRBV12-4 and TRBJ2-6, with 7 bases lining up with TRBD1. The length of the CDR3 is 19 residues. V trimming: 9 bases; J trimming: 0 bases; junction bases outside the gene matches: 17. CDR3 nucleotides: TGTGCCAGTCCTGACCCGGGACAGATGGCACCCTCTGGGGCCAACGTCCTGACTTTC. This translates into CASPDPGQMAPSGANVLTF.

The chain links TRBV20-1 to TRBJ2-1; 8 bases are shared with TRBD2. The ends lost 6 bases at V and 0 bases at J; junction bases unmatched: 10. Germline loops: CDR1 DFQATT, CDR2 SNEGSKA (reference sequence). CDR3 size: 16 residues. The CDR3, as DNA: TGCAGTGCCCTCGTGGTAGCGGGGAGCTCCTACAATGAGCAGTTCTTC. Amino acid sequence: CSALVVAGSSYNEQFF.

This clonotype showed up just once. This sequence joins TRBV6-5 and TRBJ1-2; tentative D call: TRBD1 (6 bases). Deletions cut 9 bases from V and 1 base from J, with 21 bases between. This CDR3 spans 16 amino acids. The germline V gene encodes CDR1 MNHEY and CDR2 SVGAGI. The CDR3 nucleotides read TGTGCCAGATCGTCCGGGGGCGGAAGACTTAACTATGGCTACACCTTC. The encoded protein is CARSSGGGRLNYGYTF.

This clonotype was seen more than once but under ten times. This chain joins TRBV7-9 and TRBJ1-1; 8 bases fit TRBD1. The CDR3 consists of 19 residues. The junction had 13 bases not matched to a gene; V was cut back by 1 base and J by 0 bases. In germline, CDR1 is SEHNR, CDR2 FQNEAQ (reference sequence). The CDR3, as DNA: TGTGCCAGCAGCTTAGGAGGTTATCTACAGGGGGAAATGAACACTGAAGCTTTCTTT. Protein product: CASSLGGYLQGEMNTEAFF.

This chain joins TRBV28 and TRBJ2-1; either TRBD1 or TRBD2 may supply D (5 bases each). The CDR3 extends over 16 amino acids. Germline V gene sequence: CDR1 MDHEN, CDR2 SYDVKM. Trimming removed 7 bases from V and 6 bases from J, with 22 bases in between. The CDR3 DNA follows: TGTGCCAGCAAGGGGTCGACGGGGTCTGGGGGCAATGAGCAGTTCTTC. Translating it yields CASKGSTGSGGNEQFF.

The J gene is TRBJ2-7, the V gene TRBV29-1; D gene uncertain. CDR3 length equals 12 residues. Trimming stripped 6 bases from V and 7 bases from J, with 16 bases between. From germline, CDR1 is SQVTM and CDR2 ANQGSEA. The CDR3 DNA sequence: TGCAGCGTCGAACTGTCTCGGAGTGAGCAGTACTTC. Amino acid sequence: CSVELSRSEQYF.

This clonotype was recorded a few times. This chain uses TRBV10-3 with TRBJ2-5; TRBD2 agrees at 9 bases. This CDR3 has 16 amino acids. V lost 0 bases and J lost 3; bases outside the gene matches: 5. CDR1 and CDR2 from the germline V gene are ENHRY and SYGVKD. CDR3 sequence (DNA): TGTGCCATCAGTGAGTCGAGAGCGGGAGGTGAAGAGACCCAGTACTTC. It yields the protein CAISESRAGGEETQYF.

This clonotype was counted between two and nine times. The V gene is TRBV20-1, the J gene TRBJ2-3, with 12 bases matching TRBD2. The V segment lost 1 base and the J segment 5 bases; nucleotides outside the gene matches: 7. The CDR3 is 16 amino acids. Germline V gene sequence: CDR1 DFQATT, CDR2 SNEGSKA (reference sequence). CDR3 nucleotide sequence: TGCAGTGCTAGAGTCTTGTCTAGCGGGAGGGAAGATACGCAGTATTTT. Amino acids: CSARVLSSGREDTQYF.

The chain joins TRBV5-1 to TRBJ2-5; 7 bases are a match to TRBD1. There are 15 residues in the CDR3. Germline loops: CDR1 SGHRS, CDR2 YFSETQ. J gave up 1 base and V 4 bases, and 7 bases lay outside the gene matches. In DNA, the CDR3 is TGCGCCAGCAGCATCCGACAGGGACCCCAAGAGACCCAGTACTTC. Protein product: CASSIRQGPQETQYF.

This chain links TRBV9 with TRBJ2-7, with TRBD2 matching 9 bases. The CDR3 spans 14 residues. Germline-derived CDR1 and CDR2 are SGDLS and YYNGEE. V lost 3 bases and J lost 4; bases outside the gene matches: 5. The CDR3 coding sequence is TGTGCCAGCAGCGCAGGTAGCGGGAGTTACGAGCAGTACTTC. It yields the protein CASSAGSGSYEQYF.

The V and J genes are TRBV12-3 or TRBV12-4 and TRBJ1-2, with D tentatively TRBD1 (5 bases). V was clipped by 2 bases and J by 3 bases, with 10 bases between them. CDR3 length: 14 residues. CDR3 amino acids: CASSLSRGDYGYTF. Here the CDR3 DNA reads TGTGCCAGCAGTTTAAGCCGGGGGGACTATGGCTACACCTTC.

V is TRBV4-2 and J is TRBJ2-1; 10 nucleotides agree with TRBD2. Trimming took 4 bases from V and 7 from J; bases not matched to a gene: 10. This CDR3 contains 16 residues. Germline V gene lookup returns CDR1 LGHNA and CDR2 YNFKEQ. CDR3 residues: CASSLAGGLAWNEQFF. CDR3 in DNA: TGTGCCAGCAGCCTAGCGGGAGGACTAGCGTGGAATGAGCAGTTCTTC.

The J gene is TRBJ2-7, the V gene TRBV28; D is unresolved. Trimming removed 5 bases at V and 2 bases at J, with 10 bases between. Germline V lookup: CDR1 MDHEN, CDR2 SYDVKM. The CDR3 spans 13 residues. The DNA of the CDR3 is TGTGCCAGCAGTCCCCAGATCCCCTACGAGCAGTACTTC. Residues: CASSPQIPYEQYF. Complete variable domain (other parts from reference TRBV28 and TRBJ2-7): DVKVTQSSRYLVKRTGEKVFLECVQDMDHENMFWYRQDPGLGLRLIYFSYDVKMKEKGDIPEGYSVSREKKERFSLILESASTNQTSMYLCASSPQIPYEQYFGPGTRLTVT.

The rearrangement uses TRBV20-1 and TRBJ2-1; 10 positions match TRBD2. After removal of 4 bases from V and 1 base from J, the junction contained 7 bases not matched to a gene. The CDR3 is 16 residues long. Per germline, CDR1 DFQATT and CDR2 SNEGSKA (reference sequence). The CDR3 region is CSANTWTSGSYNEQFF. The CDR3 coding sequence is TGCAGTGCTAATACATGGACTAGCGGTTCCTACAATGAGCAGTTCTTC.

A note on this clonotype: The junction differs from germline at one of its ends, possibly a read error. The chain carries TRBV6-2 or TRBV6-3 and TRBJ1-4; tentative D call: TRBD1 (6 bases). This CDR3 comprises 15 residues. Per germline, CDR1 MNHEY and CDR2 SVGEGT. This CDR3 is CASSSSDSKVERLFF. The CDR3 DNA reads TGTGCCAGCAGTTCCTCGGACAGCAAAGTGGAAAGACTGTTTTTT.

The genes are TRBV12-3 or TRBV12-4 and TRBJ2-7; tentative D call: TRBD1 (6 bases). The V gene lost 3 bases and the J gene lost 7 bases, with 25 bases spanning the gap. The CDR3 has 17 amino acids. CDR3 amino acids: CASSFWSGDSTYNEQYF. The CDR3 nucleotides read TGTGCCAGCAGTTTTTGGTCAGGGGATTCGACCTACAATGAGCAGTACTTC.

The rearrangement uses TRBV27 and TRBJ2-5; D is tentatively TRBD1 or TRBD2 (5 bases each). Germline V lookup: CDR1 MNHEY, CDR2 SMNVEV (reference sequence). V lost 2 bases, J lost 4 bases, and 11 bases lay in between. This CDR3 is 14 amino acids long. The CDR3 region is CASSLGASLETQYF. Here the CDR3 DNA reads TGTGCCAGCAGTTTAGGGGCTAGCTTAGAGACCCAGTACTTC.

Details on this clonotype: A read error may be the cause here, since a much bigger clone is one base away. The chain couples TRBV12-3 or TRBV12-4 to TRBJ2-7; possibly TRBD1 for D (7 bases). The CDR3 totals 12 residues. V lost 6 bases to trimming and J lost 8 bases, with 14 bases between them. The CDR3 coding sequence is TGTGCCAGCAGCTTCCAGGGGGGCAAGCAGTACTTC. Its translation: CASSFQGGKQYF.

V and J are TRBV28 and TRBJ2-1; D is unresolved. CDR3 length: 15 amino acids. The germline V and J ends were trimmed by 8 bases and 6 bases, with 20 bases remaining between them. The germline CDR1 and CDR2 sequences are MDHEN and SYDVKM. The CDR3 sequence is CASGSEASRVNEQFF. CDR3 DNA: TGTGCCAGCGGCTCAGAGGCGAGTAGGGTCAATGAGCAGTTCTTC.